This TCR beta chain was documented in a study of T cell responses to AZD1222 COVID-19 vaccine. Study details: Some second doses came at about 4 weeks and others at about 12 weeks; these were pooled. Study-level points and caveats: Distributed over spike, vaccine-associated CD4 TCRs predominated at 160-218 and 743-854. Clonal diversity was possibly underestimated, and white British individuals and females predominated among donors. Spike-specific TCR depth and breadth grew after two AZD1222 doses.

Only in-frame clones appear in the TCRdb table, and some are missing; sequencing was by immunoSEQ multiplex PCR. The sample yields approximately 200,000 clones, roughly 88% seen once. As regards this clone: The antigen remains unidentified.

This CDR3 contains 15 residues. Germline V gives CDR1 GTSNPN, CDR2 SVGIG (reference sequence). V was shortened by 0 bases and J by 8 bases, with 14 bases between the two germline ends. This chain connects TRBV30 to TRBJ1-6; a weak D match, TRBD1 (6 bases). The TCR originated in an adult in good health. Sequenced material: peripheral blood, taken on day 0 of AZD1222 vaccination. The CDR3: CAWSVPDRNHSPLHF. For the CDR3, the DNA is TGTGCCTGGAGTGTACCGGACAGAAACCATTCACCCCTCCACTTT.